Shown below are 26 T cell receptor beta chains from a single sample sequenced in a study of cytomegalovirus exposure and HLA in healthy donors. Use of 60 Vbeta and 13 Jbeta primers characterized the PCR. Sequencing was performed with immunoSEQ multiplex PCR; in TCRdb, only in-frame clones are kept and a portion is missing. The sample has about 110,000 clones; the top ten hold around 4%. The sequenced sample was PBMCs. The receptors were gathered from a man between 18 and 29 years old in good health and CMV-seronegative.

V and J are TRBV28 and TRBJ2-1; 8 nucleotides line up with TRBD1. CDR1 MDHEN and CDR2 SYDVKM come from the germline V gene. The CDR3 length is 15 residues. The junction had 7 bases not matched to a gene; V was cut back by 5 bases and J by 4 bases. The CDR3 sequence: CASSLRQGRYNEQFF. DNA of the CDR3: TGTGCCAGCAGTCTACGACAGGGGAGGTACAATGAGCAGTTCTTC.

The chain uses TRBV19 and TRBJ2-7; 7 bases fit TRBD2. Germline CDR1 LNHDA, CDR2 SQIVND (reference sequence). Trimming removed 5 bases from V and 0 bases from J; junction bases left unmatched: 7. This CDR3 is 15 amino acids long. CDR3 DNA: TGTGCCAGTAGTGTACTAGCGCAATCCTCCTACGAGCAGTACTTC. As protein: CASSVLAQSSYEQYF.

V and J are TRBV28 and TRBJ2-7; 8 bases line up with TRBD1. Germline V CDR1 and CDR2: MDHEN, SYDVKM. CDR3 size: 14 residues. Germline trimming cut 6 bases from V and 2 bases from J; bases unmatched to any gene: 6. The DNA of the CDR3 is TGTGCCAGCAGGCTTTCGACAGGGGCCTACGAGCAGTACTTC. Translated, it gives CASRLSTGAYEQYF. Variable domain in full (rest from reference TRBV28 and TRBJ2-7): DVKVTQSSRYLVKRTGEKVFLECVQDMDHENMFWYRQDPGLGLRLIYFSYDVKMKEKGDIPEGYSVSREKKERFSLILESASTNQTSMYLCASRLSTGAYEQYFGPGTRLTVT.

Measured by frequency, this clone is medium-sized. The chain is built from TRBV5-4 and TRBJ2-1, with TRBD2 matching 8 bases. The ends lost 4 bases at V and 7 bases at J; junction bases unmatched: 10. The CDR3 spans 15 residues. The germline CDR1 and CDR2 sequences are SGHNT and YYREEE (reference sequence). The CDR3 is CASSKARGGKNEQFF. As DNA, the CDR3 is TGTGCCAGCAGCAAAGCCCGGGGGGGCAAAAATGAGCAGTTCTTC.

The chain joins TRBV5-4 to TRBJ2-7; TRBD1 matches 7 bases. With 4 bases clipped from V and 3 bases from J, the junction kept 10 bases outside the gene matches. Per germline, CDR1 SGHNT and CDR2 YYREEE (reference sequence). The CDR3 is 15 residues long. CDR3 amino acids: CASSRSRGSIYEQYF. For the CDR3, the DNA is TGTGCCAGCAGCCGATCCAGGGGGTCGATCTACGAGCAGTACTTC.

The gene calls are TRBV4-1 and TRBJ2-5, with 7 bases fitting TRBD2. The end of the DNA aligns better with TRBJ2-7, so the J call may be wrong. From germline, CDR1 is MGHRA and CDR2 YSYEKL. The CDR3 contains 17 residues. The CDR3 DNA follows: TGCGCCAGCAGCCAAGATCTGGCTAGCGGTTCCTCCTACGAGCAGTACTTC. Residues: CASSQDLASGSSYEQYF.

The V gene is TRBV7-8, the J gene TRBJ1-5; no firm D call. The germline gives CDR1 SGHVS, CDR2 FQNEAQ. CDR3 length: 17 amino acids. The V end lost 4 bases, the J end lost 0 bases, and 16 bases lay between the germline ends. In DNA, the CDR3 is TGTGCCAGCAGCTCCGGAACCGGGTTTTTTAGCAATCAGCCCCAGCATTTT. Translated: CASSSGTGFFSNQPQHF.

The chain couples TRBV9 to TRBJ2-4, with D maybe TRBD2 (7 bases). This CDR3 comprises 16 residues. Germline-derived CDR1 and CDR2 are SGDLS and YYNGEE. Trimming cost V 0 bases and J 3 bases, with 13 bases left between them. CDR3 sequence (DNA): TGTGCCAGCAGCGTAGGTGGGGGGGCAGGCAAAAACATTCAGTACTTC. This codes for CASSVGGGAGKNIQYF.

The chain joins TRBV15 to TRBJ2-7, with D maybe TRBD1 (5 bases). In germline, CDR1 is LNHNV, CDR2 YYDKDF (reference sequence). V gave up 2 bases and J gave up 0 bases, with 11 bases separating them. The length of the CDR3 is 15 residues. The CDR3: CATSRLDSLSYEQYF. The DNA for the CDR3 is TGTGCCACCAGCAGACTAGACAGCCTCTCCTACGAGCAGTACTTC.

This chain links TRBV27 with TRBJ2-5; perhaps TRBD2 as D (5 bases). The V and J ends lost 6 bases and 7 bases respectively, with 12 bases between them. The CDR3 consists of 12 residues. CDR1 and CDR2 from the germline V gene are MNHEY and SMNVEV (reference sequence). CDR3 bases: TGTGCCAGCAGGAGGGCGCCGGGGACCCAGTACTTC. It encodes CASRRAPGTQYF.

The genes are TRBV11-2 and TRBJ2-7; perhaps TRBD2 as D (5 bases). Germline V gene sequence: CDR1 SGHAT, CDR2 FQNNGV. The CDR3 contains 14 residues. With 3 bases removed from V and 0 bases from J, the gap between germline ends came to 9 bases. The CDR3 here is CASSFEGSSYEQYF. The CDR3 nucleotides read TGTGCCAGCAGCTTCGAAGGGAGCTCCTACGAGCAGTACTTC.

This CDR3 reads CASSRTGGETQYF. In DNA, the CDR3 is TGTGCCAGTAGTAGGACAGGGGGAGAGACCCAGTACTTC. The rearrangement uses TRBV19 and TRBJ2-5, with 10 bases fitting TRBD1. Germline V lookup: CDR1 LNHDA, CDR2 SQIVND (reference sequence). V trimming: 4 bases; J trimming: 4 bases; junction bases outside the gene matches: 0. The CDR3 consists of 13 residues. Together with reference TRBV19 and TRBJ2-5, the CDR3 gives the full variable domain: DGGITQSPKYLFRKEGQNVTLSCEQNLNHDAMYWYRQDPGQGLRLIYYSQIVNDFQKGDIAEGYSVSREKKESFPLTVTSAQKNPTAFYLCASSRTGGETQYFGPGTRLLVL.

This CDR3 reads CASSEQGWGTDTQYF. Written as DNA, the CDR3 is TGTGCCAGCAGCGAACAGGGTTGGGGCACAGATACGCAGTATTTT. V is TRBV7-6 and J is TRBJ2-3; possibly TRBD1 for D (6 bases). Germline lookup yields CDR1 SGHVS and CDR2 FNYEAQ. The CDR3 has 15 amino acids. With 5 bases removed from V and 1 base from J, the gap between germline ends came to 13 bases. The variable domain in full, with the rest retrieved from reference TRBV7-6 and TRBJ2-3, is GAGVSQSPRYKVTKRGQDVALRCDPISGHVSLYWYRQALGQGPEFLTYFNYEAQQDKSGLPNDRFSAERPEGSISTLTIQRTEQRDSAMYRCASSEQGWGTDTQYFGPGTRLTVL.

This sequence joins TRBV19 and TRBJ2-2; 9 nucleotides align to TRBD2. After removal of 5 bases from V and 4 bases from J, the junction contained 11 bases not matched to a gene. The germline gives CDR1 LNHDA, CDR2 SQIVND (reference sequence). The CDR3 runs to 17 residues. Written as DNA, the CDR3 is TGTGCCAGTAGTGCGGAAACGGGACTAGCTTCCACCGGGGAGCTGTTTTTT. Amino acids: CASSAETGLASTGELFF.

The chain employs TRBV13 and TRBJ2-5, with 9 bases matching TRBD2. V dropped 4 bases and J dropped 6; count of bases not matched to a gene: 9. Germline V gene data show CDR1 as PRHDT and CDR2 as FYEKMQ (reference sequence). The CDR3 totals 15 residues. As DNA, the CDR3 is TGTGCCAGCAGCTCCTTGCGGGGGGGGGAAAAGACCCAGTACTTC. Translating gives CASSSLRGGEKTQYF.

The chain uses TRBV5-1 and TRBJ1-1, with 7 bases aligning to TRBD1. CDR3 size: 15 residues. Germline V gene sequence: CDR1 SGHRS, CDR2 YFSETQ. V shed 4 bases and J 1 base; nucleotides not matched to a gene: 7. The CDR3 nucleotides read TGCGCCAGCAGCCCACAGGGACAGACGAACACTGAAGCTTTCTTT. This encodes CASSPQGQTNTEAFF.

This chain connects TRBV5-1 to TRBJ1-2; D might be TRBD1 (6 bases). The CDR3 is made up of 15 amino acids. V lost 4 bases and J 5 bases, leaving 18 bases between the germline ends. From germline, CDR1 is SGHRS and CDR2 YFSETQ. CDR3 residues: CASSPRTDASYGYTF. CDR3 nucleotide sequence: TGCGCCAGCAGCCCCCGGACAGATGCGAGTTATGGCTACACCTTC.

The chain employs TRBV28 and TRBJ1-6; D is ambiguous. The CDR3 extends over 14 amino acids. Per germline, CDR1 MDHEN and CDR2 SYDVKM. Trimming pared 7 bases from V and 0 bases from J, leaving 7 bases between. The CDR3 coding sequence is TGTGCCAGCACTAGGAGCTCCTATAATTCACCCCTCCACTTT. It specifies CASTRSSYNSPLHF. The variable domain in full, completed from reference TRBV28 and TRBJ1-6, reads DVKVTQSSRYLVKRTGEKVFLECVQDMDHENMFWYRQDPGLGLRLIYFSYDVKMKEKGDIPEGYSVSREKKERFSLILESASTNQTSMYLCASTRSSYNSPLHFGNGTRLTVT.

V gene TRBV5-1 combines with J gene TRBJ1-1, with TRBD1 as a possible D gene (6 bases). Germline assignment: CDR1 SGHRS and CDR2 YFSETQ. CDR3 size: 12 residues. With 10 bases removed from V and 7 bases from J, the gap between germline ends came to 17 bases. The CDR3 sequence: CARRGGYLEAFF. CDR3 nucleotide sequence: TGCGCCCGAAGGGGGGGATATCTTGAAGCTTTCTTT.

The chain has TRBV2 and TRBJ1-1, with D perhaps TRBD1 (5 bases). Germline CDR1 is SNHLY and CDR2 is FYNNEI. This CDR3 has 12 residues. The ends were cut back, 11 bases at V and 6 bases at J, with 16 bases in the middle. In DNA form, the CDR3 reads TGTGCCCTAAATAGGGGCAGGGCTGAAGCTTTCTTT. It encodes CALNRGRAEAFF.

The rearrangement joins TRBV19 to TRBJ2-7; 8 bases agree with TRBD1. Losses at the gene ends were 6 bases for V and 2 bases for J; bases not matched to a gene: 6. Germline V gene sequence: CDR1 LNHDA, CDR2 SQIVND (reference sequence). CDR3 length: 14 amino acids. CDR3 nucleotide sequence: TGTGCCAGTAGCGGAGGCAGGGGGCCCTACGAGCAGTACTTC. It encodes CASSGGRGPYEQYF.

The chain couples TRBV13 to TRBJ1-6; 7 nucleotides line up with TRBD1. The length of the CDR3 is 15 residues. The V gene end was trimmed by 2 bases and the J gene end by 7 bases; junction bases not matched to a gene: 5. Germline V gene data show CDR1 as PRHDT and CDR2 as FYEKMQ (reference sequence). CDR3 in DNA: TGTGCCAGCAGCTTATTTGGGACAGAGAATTCACCCCTCCACTTT. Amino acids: CASSLFGTENSPLHF.

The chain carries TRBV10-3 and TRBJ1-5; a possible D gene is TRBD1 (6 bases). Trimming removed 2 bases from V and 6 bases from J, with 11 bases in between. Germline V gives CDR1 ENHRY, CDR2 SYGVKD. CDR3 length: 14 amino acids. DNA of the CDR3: TGTGCCATCAGTGAGGTGGGGGCGGGTCAGCCCCAGCATTTT. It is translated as CAISEVGAGQPQHF.

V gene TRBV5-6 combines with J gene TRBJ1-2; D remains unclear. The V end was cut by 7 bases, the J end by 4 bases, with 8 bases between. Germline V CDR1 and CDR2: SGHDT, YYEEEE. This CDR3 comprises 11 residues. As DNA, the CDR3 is TGTGCCAGCCTTAATTCCTATGGCTACACCTTC. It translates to CASLNSYGYTF. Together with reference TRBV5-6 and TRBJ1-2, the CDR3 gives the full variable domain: DAGVTQSPTHLIKTRGQQVTLRCSPKSGHDTVSWYQQALGQGPQFIFQYYEEEERQRGNFPDRFSGHQFPNYSSELNVNALLLGDSALYLCASLNSYGYTFGSGTRLTVV.

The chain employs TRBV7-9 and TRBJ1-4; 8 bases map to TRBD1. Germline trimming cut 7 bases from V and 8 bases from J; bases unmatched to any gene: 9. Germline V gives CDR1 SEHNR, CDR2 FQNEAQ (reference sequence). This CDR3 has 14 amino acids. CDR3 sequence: CASTPGQVGEKLFF. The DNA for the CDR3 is TGTGCCAGCACCCCGGGACAGGTGGGGGAAAAACTGTTTTTT.

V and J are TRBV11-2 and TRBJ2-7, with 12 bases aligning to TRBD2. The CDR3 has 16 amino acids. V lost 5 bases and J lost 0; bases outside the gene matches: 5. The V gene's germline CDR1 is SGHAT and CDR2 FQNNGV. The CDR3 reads CASSLTTSGSSYEQYF. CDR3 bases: TGTGCCAGCAGCCTTACGACTAGCGGGAGCTCCTACGAGCAGTACTTC.